This passage covers 28 T cell receptor beta chains from one sample sequenced in a study of T cell repertoires in cytomegalovirus infection. Their antigens are not known. MiXCR, applied by TCRdb to the reads, yields one record per CDR3 protein. In the table there are approximately 730,000 distinct CDR3 sequences, 30% to 40% of which are singletons. Material: cultured PBMCs, obtained from culture after CMV antigen stimulation. The receptors were sampled from a human donor in good health (CMV status not recorded). Some clones in this sample may be carry-over from other donors' samples.

At least ten counts were recorded for this clonotype. The chain carries TRBV12-3 or TRBV12-4 and TRBJ1-1; 8 bases are shared with TRBD1. The CDR3 is 13 amino acids. The J segment lost 10 bases and the V segment lost 6 bases, leaving 10 bases of the junction unmatched. The CDR3 is CASRTGGSSGAFF. The DNA for the CDR3 is TGTGCCAGCAGAACAGGGGGGTCATCGGGAGCTTTCTTT.

A note on this clonotype: A junction boundary mismatches the germline segment, possibly from a read error. The chain uses TRBV10-3 and TRBJ1-4, with 8 bases that match TRBD1. Per the germline V gene, CDR1 is ENHRY and CDR2 is SYGVKD. The CDR3 length is 12 residues. The CDR3 DNA is TGTGCCATCAGTGAGTCGATGGACAGGGTAATTTTT. Its translation: CAISESMDRVIF.

For the CDR3, the DNA is TGTGCCAGCAGCTCCCCAGGGACATATGGCTACACCTTC. Its protein is CASSSPGTYGYTF. The rearrangement links TRBV11-2 to TRBJ1-2, with a tentative D call TRBD1 (6 bases). The germline V gene has CDR1 SGHAT and CDR2 FQNNGV. V lost 4 bases and J 5 bases, leaving 11 bases between the germline ends. CDR3 length: 13 amino acids.

This clonotype was detected ten times or more. This rearrangement joins TRBV7-6 to TRBJ1-5; 8 bases fit TRBD1. The CDR3 extends over 15 amino acids. V was clipped by 5 bases and J by 6 bases; unmatched bases: 9. Looked up from germline, CDR1 is SGHVS and CDR2 is FNYEAQ. This CDR3 reads CASSIGQGFRQPQHF. CDR3 in DNA: TGTGCCAGCAGCATTGGACAGGGTTTCCGTCAGCCCCAGCATTTT.

V is TRBV25-1 and J is TRBJ2-7; possibly TRBD1 or TRBD2 for D (5 bases each). This CDR3 contains 15 residues. In germline, CDR1 is MGHDK, CDR2 SYGVNS. V shed 1 base and J shed 3 bases, with 13 bases lying between them. CDR3 nucleotides: TGTGCCAGCAGTGAATGGGACGGGATAGTCTACGAGCAGTACTTC. Amino acid sequence: CASSEWDGIVYEQYF.

This clonotype showed up just a few times. This rearrangement joins TRBV19 to TRBJ2-1; TRBD2 matches at 8 bases. Germline values: CDR1 LNHDA, CDR2 SQIVND (reference sequence). V shed 5 bases, J shed 8 bases, and the junction held 8 bases outside the gene matches. The CDR3 has 14 residues. CDR3 sequence: CASSARGGWYEQFF. CDR3 in DNA: TGTGCCAGTAGTGCCCGGGGGGGCTGGTATGAGCAGTTCTTC.

This clonotype has more than one count but fewer than ten. V usage is TRBV7-2 and J usage is TRBJ2-3; D uncertain. CDR1 is SGHTA, CDR2 FQGNSA, per germline. The CDR3 spans 13 residues. Trimming removed 7 bases at V and 1 base at J, with 9 bases between. DNA for the CDR3: TGTGCCAGCAATACGCCAGGCACAGATACGCAGTATTTT. It specifies CASNTPGTDTQYF. Drawing the rest from reference TRBV7-2 and TRBJ2-3, the complete variable domain is GAGVSQSPSNKVTEKGKDVELRCDPISGHTALYWYRQSLGQGLEFLIYFQGNSAPDKSGLPSDRFSAERTGGSVSTLTIQRTQQEDSAVYLCASNTPGTDTQYFGPGTRLTVL.

This clonotype was seen many times. The gene calls are TRBV7-2 and TRBJ1-5, with a weak D call TRBD1 (5 bases). This CDR3 spans 15 amino acids. Germline V gives CDR1 SGHTA, CDR2 FQGNSA. The germline V and J ends were trimmed by 6 bases and 4 bases, with 16 bases remaining between them. The CDR3 region is CASSSMGGGNQPQHF. Written as DNA, the CDR3 is TGTGCCAGCAGTTCCATGGGGGGGGGGAATCAGCCCCAGCATTTT.

This rearrangement joins TRBV7-2 to TRBJ2-4, with 8 bases that match TRBD1. With 5 bases clipped from V and 9 bases from J, the junction kept 9 bases outside the gene matches. CDR3 length: 14 residues. CDR1 is SGHTA, CDR2 FQGNSA, per germline. The CDR3 sequence is CASSPFDRGGIQYF. CDR3 DNA sequence: TGTGCCAGCAGCCCTTTCGACAGGGGAGGCATTCAGTACTTC.

This chain uses TRBV20-1 with TRBJ1-4; 8 bases agree with TRBD1. CDR1 and CDR2 (germline): DFQATT, SNEGSKA (reference sequence). The CDR3 contains 15 residues. V was pared by 4 bases and J by 2 bases, with 6 bases of the junction left unmatched. DNA of the CDR3: TGCAGTGCTACGGACAGGGTAGGGACTAATGAAAAACTGTTTTTT. It encodes CSATDRVGTNEKLFF.

The gene calls are TRBV2 and TRBJ1-5; D not resolved. Trimming pared 9 bases from V and 2 bases from J, leaving 14 bases between. Germline V gene lookup returns CDR1 SNHLY and CDR2 FYNNEI. The CDR3 runs 14 residues. The CDR3 sequence is CASAQAFRNQPQHF. CDR3 bases: TGTGCCAGTGCCCAGGCATTTCGCAATCAGCCCCAGCATTTT.

V usage is TRBV14 and J usage is TRBJ2-1, with a weak D call TRBD1 (5 bases). Germline V gene lookup returns CDR1 SGHDN and CDR2 FVKESK. V shed 4 bases and J shed 1 base, with 14 bases lying between them. The length of the CDR3 is 16 residues. In DNA, the CDR3 is TGTGCCAGCAGCCGCCGTGGGGCCGTATCCTACAATGAGCAGTTCTTC. It yields the protein CASSRRGAVSYNEQFF.

The rearrangement uses TRBV20-1 and TRBJ2-2, with 9 bases aligning to TRBD2. The CDR3 contains 13 residues. V shed 7 bases, J shed 2 bases, and the junction held 2 bases outside the gene matches. Looked up from germline, CDR1 is DFQATT and CDR2 is SNEGSKA (reference sequence). DNA of the CDR3: TGCAGTGGACTAGCGGATAACACCGGGGAGCTGTTTTTT. Protein sequence: CSGLADNTGELFF.

This clonotype has only a few counts. The chain carries TRBV7-6 and TRBJ2-3; D tentatively fits TRBD1 or TRBD2 (5 bases each). Trimming removed 0 bases at V and 5 bases at J, with 15 bases between. Germline values: CDR1 SGHVS, CDR2 FNYEAQ. The CDR3 sequence is 16 residues long. Here the CDR3 DNA reads TGTGCCAGCAGCTTAGCGAACCGGGACGTAGGAGATACGCAGTATTTT. Translation: CASSLANRDVGDTQYF.

This clonotype has at least ten counts. This chain links TRBV7-2 with TRBJ1-3; possibly TRBD1 for D (5 bases). V was shortened by 5 bases and J by 0 bases, with 20 bases between the two germline ends. The CDR3 runs 18 residues. The V gene's germline CDR1 is SGHTA and CDR2 FQGNSA. CDR3 in DNA: TGTGCCAGCAGCCGGGGCGGGTCAGCGGCCGTCTCTGGAAACACCATATATTTT. Translating it yields CASSRGGSAAVSGNTIYF.

This clonotype was counted between two and nine times. The chain couples TRBV28 to TRBJ1-4; perhaps TRBD1 as D (6 bases). V lost 2 bases to trimming and J lost 8 bases, with 18 bases between them. Germline V CDR1 and CDR2: MDHEN, SYDVKM. The CDR3 has 16 residues. The CDR3 protein is CASSLGRGRGLEKLFF. CDR3 in DNA: TGTGCCAGCAGTTTAGGGCGGGGCAGGGGTCTCGAAAAACTGTTTTTT.

The V gene is TRBV7-2, the J gene TRBJ2-4, with 9 nucleotides matching TRBD2. V shed 4 bases, J shed 0 bases, and the junction held 10 bases outside the gene matches. The CDR3 spans 18 residues. CDR1 SGHTA and CDR2 FQGNSA come from the germline V gene. For the CDR3, the DNA is TGTGCCAGCAGCTCAATAGCGGGGGCCCCCATAGCCAAAAACATTCAGTACTTC. It specifies CASSSIAGAPIAKNIQYF. Complete variable domain (other parts from reference TRBV7-2 and TRBJ2-4): GAGVSQSPSNKVTEKGKDVELRCDPISGHTALYWYRQSLGQGLEFLIYFQGNSAPDKSGLPSDRFSAERTGGSVSTLTIQRTQQEDSAVYLCASSSIAGAPIAKNIQYFGAGTRLSVL.

This clonotype appeared a few times. The CDR3 sequence is CASSPPEGTGTEKLFF. For the CDR3, the DNA is TGTGCCAGCAGTCCGCCGGAAGGGACAGGGACTGAAAAACTGTTTTTT. The chain combines TRBV12-3 or TRBV12-4 with TRBJ1-4; 9 bases fit TRBD1. V shed 5 bases and J 7 bases; nucleotides not matched to a gene: 11. The CDR3 has 16 residues.

This clonotype was found a few times. The chain uses TRBV7-8 and TRBJ2-7; 7 bases map to TRBD2. The V and J ends lost 2 bases and 10 bases, in that order; junction bases with no gene match: 5. This CDR3 contains 12 residues. Germline V lookup: CDR1 SGHVS, CDR2 FQNEAQ. The DNA of the CDR3 is TGTGCCAGCAGCTTAAAGGGGACTATACAGTACTTC. Translated: CASSLKGTIQYF.

CDR3 protein: CASSESPGYSPLHF. The CDR3 DNA follows: TGTGCCAGCAGTGAGTCTCCGGGTTATTCACCCCTCCACTTT. This rearrangement joins TRBV2 to TRBJ1-6; D ambiguous. This CDR3 contains 14 residues. Trimming took 3 bases from V and 8 from J, leaving 11 bases between them. Germline-derived CDR1 and CDR2 are SNHLY and FYNNEI.

This chain links TRBV5-6 with TRBJ2-7, with 13 bases aligning to TRBD2. The trim removed 4 bases at V and 6 bases at J, leaving 7 bases unmatched. Germline V CDR1 and CDR2: SGHDT, YYEEEE. The CDR3 has 15 residues. The CDR3, as DNA: TGTGCCAGCAGCACCGGACTAGCGGGAGTTCGCGAGCAGTACTTC. Protein: CASSTGLAGVREQYF.

The chain employs TRBV3-1 and TRBJ2-1; D remains ambiguous. The V end lost 0 bases, the J end lost 4 bases, and 4 bases lay between the germline ends. This CDR3 spans 13 amino acids. Germline V gene data show CDR1 as LGHDT and CDR2 as YNNKEL (reference sequence). Written as DNA, the CDR3 is TGTGCCAGCAGCCAAGAGGAGTACAATGAGCAGTTCTTC. Translating it yields CASSQEEYNEQFF.

In its sample, this clonotype was seen a few times. The V call is TRBV7-8, the J call TRBJ2-3; TRBD2 matches 12 bases. CDR1 and CDR2 (germline): SGHVS, FQNEAQ. The CDR3 is 16 amino acids. J lost 8 bases, V lost 0 bases, and 6 bases had no gene match. In DNA, the CDR3 is TGTGCCAGCAGCTTAGCGCCTAGCGGGGGGGCGGCTACGCAGTATTTT. This encodes CASSLAPSGGAATQYF. Using reference TRBV7-8 and TRBJ2-3 for the parts outside the CDR3, the full variable domain is GAGVSQSPRYKVAKRGQDVALRCDPISGHVSLFWYQQALGQGPEFLTYFQNEAQLDKSGLPSDRFFAERPEGSVSTLKIQRTQQEDSAVYLCASSLAPSGGAATQYFGPGTRLTVL.

CDR3 region: CASSSGLADPGTQYF. For the CDR3, the DNA is TGTGCCAGCAGCTCGGGACTAGCGGACCCGGGGACCCAGTACTTC. The chain has TRBV7-2 and TRBJ2-5; 11 nucleotides line up with TRBD2. This CDR3 comprises 15 residues. The germline CDR1 and CDR2 sequences are SGHTA and FQGNSA. J was trimmed by 7 bases and V by 4 bases; bases with no gene match: 8.

The chain couples TRBV12-3 or TRBV12-4 to TRBJ2-3; no clear D gene. Trimming removed 3 bases from V and 1 base from J, with 11 bases in between. The CDR3 totals 15 residues. CDR3 bases: TGTGCCAGCAGTTTCCCTGGAACGGGCACAGATACGCAGTATTTT. Translation: CASSFPGTGTDTQYF.

The chain is built from TRBV15 and TRBJ2-3, with D perhaps being TRBD1 or TRBD2 (5 bases each). The CDR3 has 16 amino acids. V was pared by 5 bases and J by 4 bases, with 19 bases between. In germline, CDR1 is LNHNV, CDR2 YYDKDF (reference sequence). In DNA, the CDR3 is TGTGCCACCAGCCCTCTTCGGGGCGCCCAGCCAGATACGCAGTATTTT. This codes for CATSPLRGAQPDTQYF.

This clonotype was picked up many times. The J gene is TRBJ2-1, the V gene TRBV7-2, with D uncertain. V was trimmed by 2 bases and J by 1 base, leaving 9 bases between them. The CDR3 consists of 15 residues. CDR1 is SGHTA, CDR2 FQGNSA, per germline. The DNA for the CDR3 is TGTGCCAGCAGCTTACTAGGTAGATCCTACAATGAGCAGTTCTTC. Translating it yields CASSLLGRSYNEQFF.

This chain links TRBV29-1 with TRBJ2-3; a possible D gene is TRBD2 (5 bases). Germline V lookup: CDR1 SQVTM, CDR2 ANQGSEA. V was clipped by 4 bases and J by 6 bases, with 11 bases between them. CDR3 length: 12 amino acids. CDR3: CSVGATGDTQYF. The CDR3 DNA follows: TGCAGCGTTGGAGCGACGGGGGATACGCAGTATTTT.